This TCR beta chain was captured by sequencing in a study of T cell responses to AZD1222 COVID-19 vaccine. TCRdb keeps only in-frame clones here, not all; method: immunoSEQ multiplex PCR. The sample carries 140,000 to 150,000 clones, under 95% recorded once. V trimming: 7 bases; J trimming: 0 bases; junction bases outside the gene matches: 2. Germline V lookup: CDR1 SGHTA, CDR2 FQGNSA. The CDR3 runs to 14 residues. Remarks on this clone: Its antigen remains unknown.

Study-level results: Seropositivity was recorded at baseline in only a handful of AZD1222 recipients. Spike-specific TCR repertoires showed rising breadth and depth after two AZD1222 doses. A mostly white British donor set with more females was recruited, and clonal diversity was possibly underestimated.

The TCR originated in an adult in good health. V and J are TRBV7-2 and TRBJ2-5; 10 nucleotides align to TRBD2. The starting material was peripheral blood, obtained on day 0 of MenACWY control vaccination. The CDR3 sequence is CASKAGGHQETQYF. The CDR3 DNA reads TGTGCCAGCAAAGCGGGAGGGCACCAAGAGACCCAGTACTTC.